These T cell receptor beta chains were read from a single sample in a study of lymphopenia after photon versus proton radiotherapy. TCRdb's copy holds only in-frame clones and misses some; the assay was immunoSEQ multiplex PCR. The repertoire holds approximately 150,000 clones, with 75% to 90% as singletons. The input for sequencing was peripheral blood, taken from a patient treated with photon-based radiotherapy. The receptors shown here come from a man between 45 and 60 years old with gastric cancer. Both conserved end residues are part of each CDR3. D genes are given only for firm matches. Rows give clone size only sometimes, using once, few, many, or a class for an expanded clone.

D	J	size	V	CDR3	DNA
-	TRBJ2-7	once	TRBV9	CASSPPGTSYEQYF	TGTGCCAGCAGCCCTCCCGGGACCTCCTACGAGCAGTACTTC
-	TRBJ2-1	-	TRBV29-1	CSVESNEQFF	TGCAGCGTTGAAAGCAATGAGCAGTTCTTC
-	TRBJ2-7	once	TRBV7-2	CASSLYREGYEQYF	TGTGCCAGCAGCTTATACCGAGAGGGGTACGAGCAGTACTTC
TRBD1	TRBJ2-7	-	TRBV28	CASSLAGTGGYEQYF	TGTGCCAGCAGTTTGGCCGGGACAGGGGGCTACGAGCAGTACTTC
TRBD2	TRBJ2-7	-	TRBV25-1	CASRTSGGSYEQYF	TGTGCCAGCAGAACTAGCGGGGGCTCCTACGAGCAGTACTTC
-	TRBJ1-2	-	TRBV5-6	CASSPRQIYGYTF	TGTGCCAGCAGCCCGCGACAGATCTATGGCTACACCTTC
-	TRBJ2-5	-	TRBV28	CASSSASGARETQYF	TGTGCCAGCAGTTCCGCCTCAGGGGCGCGGGAGACCCAGTACTTC
-	TRBJ1-3	-	TRBV6-5	CASSYSPEGGNTIYF	TGTGCCAGCAGTTACTCCCCCGAGGGTGGAAACACCATATATTTT
-	TRBJ2-5	-	TRBV9	CASSAGTHQETQYF	TGTGCCAGCAGCGCGGGGACACACCAAGAGACCCAGTACTTC
-	TRBJ1-5	-	TRBV28	CASREGLTYSNQPQHF	TGTGCCAGCAGGGAAGGATTGACTTATAGCAATCAGCCCCAGCATTTT
-	TRBJ1-2	-	TRBV9	CASSVYGEYGYTF	TGTGCCAGCAGCGTATACGGGGAGTATGGCTACACCTTC
-	TRBJ2-2	-	TRBV20-1	CSARDYGELFF	TGCAGTGCTAGAGATTACGGGGAGCTGTTTTTT
TRBD2	TRBJ2-1	-	TRBV6-5	CASTFSGASYNEQFF	TGTGCCAGCACCTTTAGCGGGGCCTCCTACAATGAGCAGTTCTTC
-	TRBJ2-3	-	TRBV6-4	CASSDSSSLQYF	TGTGCCAGCAGTGACTCGAGTAGCTTGCAGTATTTT
-	TRBJ1-2	-	TRBV6-6	CASTNNYGYTF	TGTGCCAGCACCAATAACTATGGCTACACCTTC
TRBD2	TRBJ2-3	-	TRBV5-1	CASSSPSGRAKDTQYF	TGCGCCAGCAGCTCTCCTAGCGGGAGGGCTAAAGATACGCAGTATTTT
-	TRBJ2-2	-	TRBV5-1	CASSFGHVANTGELFF	TGCGCCAGCAGCTTTGGGCATGTAGCTAACACCGGGGAGCTGTTTTTT
-	TRBJ1-3	-	TRBV7-9	CASTQTDYSGNTIYF	TGTGCCAGCACCCAGACAGACTACTCTGGAAACACCATATATTTT
-	TRBJ1-2	-	TRBV30	CAWMRGNYGYTF	TGTGCCTGGATGCGGGGAAACTATGGCTACACCTTC
-	TRBJ1-5	-	TRBV7-8	CASSLVVSNQPQHF	TGTGCCAGCAGCTTAGTTGTAAGCAATCAGCCCCAGCATTTT
TRBD2	TRBJ2-7	-	TRBV27	CASSSRRRGLGVSYEQYF	TGTGCCAGCAGTTCCCGGCGAAGGGGACTAGGGGTCTCCTACGAGCAGTACTTC
-	TRBJ1-2	-	TRBV5-1	CASSAAGTGYGYTF	TGCGCCAGCAGCGCGGCGGGGACTGGGTATGGCTACACCTTC
TRBD1	TRBJ2-7	-	TRBV9	CASSVRDSNSYEQYF	TGTGCCAGCAGCGTCCGGGACAGCAACTCCTACGAGCAGTACTTC
-	TRBJ1-3	-	TRBV5-8	CASSTQTASSGNTIYF	TGTGCCAGCAGCACACAGACAGCAAGCTCTGGAAACACCATATATTTT
-	TRBJ2-3	-	TRBV29-1	CSVDGEFSTDTQYF	TGCAGCGTTGATGGGGAGTTTAGCACAGATACGCAGTATTTT